The rows below give T cell receptor beta chains drawn from one sample of a study of T cell responses to AZD1222 COVID-19 vaccine. Assay: immunoSEQ multiplex PCR; the TCRdb copy retains only in-frame clones and omits some. The sample has more than 75,000 clones, 75% to 95% seen once. Sample: peripheral blood, taken 28 days after the second AZD1222 dose. The receptor source for this set is an adult who received the AZD1222 COVID-19 vaccine. Each CDR3 is given with its conserved first and last residue. The D gene is left open where the match is weak. Part of the rows lack a size; the others show once, few, many or a class for expanded clones.

j_call v_call clone_size d_call cdr3_aa cdr3_nt
TRBJ1-2 TRBV30 few NA CLPGPSYGYTF TGTTTGCCAGGCCCCAGCTATGGCTACACCTTC
TRBJ2-7 TRBV11-3 NA NA CASSLAPGPYEQYF TGTGCCAGCAGCTTAGCCCCCGGACCGTACGAGCAGTACTTC
TRBJ2-7 TRBV6-5 NA NA CASSYGQHYEQYF TGTGCCAGCAGTTACGGGCAGCACTACGAGCAGTACTTC
TRBJ1-6 TRBV27 NA NA CASLSTSYNSPLHF TGTGCCAGCCTCAGTACCTCCTATAATTCACCCCTCCACTTT
TRBJ2-1 TRBV4-1 NA NA CASSPGFSYNEQFF TGCGCCAGCAGTCCAGGGTTCTCCTACAATGAGCAGTTCTTC
TRBJ1-5 TRBV3-1/TRBV3-2 NA NA CASSQGEQPQHF TGTGCCAGCAGCCAAGGGGAACAGCCCCAGCATTTT
TRBJ2-7 TRBV2 NA TRBD2 CASSGGLAAYEQYF TGTGCCAGCAGCGGGGGACTAGCGGCCTACGAGCAGTACTTC
TRBJ1-3 TRBV7-7 once TRBD1 CASSLAGDRGGSGNTIYF TGTGCTAGCAGCTTAGCTGGCGACAGGGGCGGCTCTGGAAACACCATATATTTT
TRBJ1-2 TRBV28 NA NA CASTLTGNIRGYTF TGTGCCAGCACTCTTACAGGGAATATTAGAGGCTACACCTTC
TRBJ1-4 TRBV6-5 NA NA CASRKGGEKLFF TGTGCCAGCAGGAAGGGAGGGGAAAAACTGTTTTTT
TRBJ1-5 TRBV24-1 few NA CATSGGGRDNQPQHF TGTGCCACCAGTGGAGGGGGAAGGGACAATCAGCCCCAGCATTTT
TRBJ2-3 TRBV7-3 NA NA CASSGGPSTDTQYF TGTGCCAGCAGTGGAGGGCCCAGCACAGATACGCAGTATTTT
TRBJ1-3 TRBV5-4 NA NA CASSHDGSGNTIYF TGTGCCAGCAGCCACGACGGTTCTGGAAACACCATATATTTT
TRBJ2-1 TRBV11-3 NA NA CASSSWQGEQFF TGTGCCAGCAGCTCCTGGCAGGGTGAGCAGTTCTTC
TRBJ2-7 TRBV9 NA TRBD2 CASSVGAGGAYEQYF TGTGCCAGCAGCGTAGGAGCGGGGGGTGCCTACGAGCAGTACTTC
TRBJ1-5 TRBV30 NA NA CAWSPRESQPQHF TGTGCCTGGAGTCCCAGGGAATCTCAGCCCCAGCATTTT
TRBJ1-3 TRBV27 NA NA CASSARGVVGNTIYF TGTGCCAGCAGCGCCAGAGGGGTCGTTGGAAACACCATATATTTT
TRBJ2-3 TRBV28 NA TRBD1 CASISGQATDTQYF TGTGCCAGCATCTCGGGACAGGCGACAGATACGCAGTATTTT
TRBJ2-7 TRBV4-2 NA NA CASSQGEGQPYEQYF TGTGCCAGCAGCCAAGGGGAGGGACAACCCTACGAGCAGTACTTC
TRBJ2-3 TRBV3-1/TRBV3-2 NA TRBD1 CASSPGTGFTDTQYF TGTGCCAGCAGCCCCGGGACAGGCTTCACAGATACGCAGTATTTT
TRBJ1-3 TRBV6-5 NA NA CASSYLRSGGNTIYF TGTGCCAGCAGTTACCTCCGCAGTGGGGGAAACACCATATATTTT
TRBJ2-6 TRBV10-3 NA NA CAISDGGAGANVLTF TGTGCCATCAGTGATGGAGGGGCTGGGGCCAACGTCCTGACTTTC
TRBJ2-1 TRBV27 once TRBD2 CASNTGTSAYNEQFF TGTGCCAGCAACACCGGGACTAGCGCGTACAATGAGCAGTTCTTC
TRBJ2-7 TRBV12-3/TRBV12-4 NA NA CASSLSGYEQYF TGTGCCAGCAGTTTGAGTGGCTACGAGCAGTACTTC
TRBJ1-2 TRBV20-1 NA NA CSIKGRGGYTF TGCAGTATTAAGGGACGAGGTGGCTACACCTTC
TRBJ2-7 TRBV5-1 NA NA CASTIQGTYEQYF TGCGCCAGCACAATACAGGGAACCTACGAGCAGTACTTC
TRBJ1-6 TRBV6-4 few NA CASSVSTSFPLHF TGTGCCAGCAGTGTTAGTACTTCCTTTCCCCTCCACTTT
TRBJ2-5 TRBV20-1 few NA CSALETQYF TGCAGTGCGTTGGAAACCCAGTACTTC
TRBJ1-6 TRBV2 few TRBD1 CASEQGGRNSPLHF TGTGCCAGCGAGCAGGGGGGGAGGAATTCACCCCTCCACTTT